Below, 24 T cell receptor beta chains from the same sample are listed, as sequenced in a study of shared clonotypes between healthy human individuals. Here immunoSEQ multiplex PCR was the method, and the copy in TCRdb shows in-frame clones only, minus some. The sample has some 2,000,000 clones, under 97% seen once; the top ten hold roughly 0.13%. The sample taken for sequencing was naive CD4+ T cells sorted from blood. Indicated subset: CD45RA+ positively selected. These receptors were taken from a man in his late teens or twenties in good health.

This clone came up once. This chain links TRBV20-1 with TRBJ2-7; TRBD1 matches at 8 bases. The CDR3 is 10 residues long. Looked up from germline, CDR1 is DFQATT and CDR2 is SNEGSKA (reference sequence). J lost 11 bases, V lost 5 bases, and 5 bases had no gene match. The CDR3 loop is CSAEAGGEYF. The CDR3 DNA is TGCAGTGCTGAGGCAGGGGGCGAGTACTTC.

The chain couples TRBV10-3 to TRBJ1-2; 8 nucleotides align to TRBD1. Per the germline V gene, CDR1 is ENHRY and CDR2 is SYGVKD. Germline trimming cut 6 bases from V and 6 bases from J; bases unmatched to any gene: 3. This CDR3 has 12 residues. The CDR3 spells CAIRAGGDGYTF. The CDR3 nucleotides read TGTGCCATCAGGGCAGGGGGCGATGGCTACACCTTC.

The chain couples TRBV6-1 to TRBJ1-2; 10 bases line up with TRBD1. CDR1 is MNHNS, CDR2 SASEGT, per germline. Trimming removed 5 bases from V and 4 bases from J; junction bases left unmatched: 4. This CDR3 contains 14 residues. CDR3 region: CASSSGQGSYGYTF. Written as DNA, the CDR3 is TGTGCCAGCAGTTCGGGACAGGGGAGCTATGGCTACACCTTC.

On this clone: Other DNA variants within this sample encode the same CDR3. This chain links TRBV6-1 with TRBJ2-7, with 9 bases matching TRBD1. The CDR3 spans 14 residues. After removal of 6 bases from V and 3 bases from J, the junction contained 6 bases not matched to a gene. Germline CDR1 reads MNHNS; CDR2 reads SASEGT. CDR3 DNA: TGTGCCAGCAGCCCGGGACAGGGTAGCTACGAGCAGTACTTC. It encodes CASSPGQGSYEQYF.

The chain recombines TRBV6-5 with TRBJ1-5; tentative D call: TRBD1 (6 bases). With 6 bases removed from V and 7 bases from J, the gap between germline ends came to 16 bases. CDR3 length: 14 amino acids. The germline V gene encodes CDR1 MNHEY and CDR2 SVGAGI. This CDR3 reads CASRQRGANQPQHF. The CDR3 DNA is TGTGCCAGCAGACAACGGGGGGCTAACCAGCCCCAGCATTTT.

The J gene is TRBJ2-5, the V gene TRBV11-3, with D possibly matching TRBD1 (6 bases). V shed 3 bases and J shed 2 bases, with 16 bases lying between them. The CDR3 covers 16 residues. CDR1 SGHNT and CDR2 YENEEA come from the germline V gene. CDR3 DNA sequence: TGTGCCAGCAGCTTGGGGGTTTGGGGGCAACAAGAGACCCAGTACTTC. Amino acid sequence: CASSLGVWGQQETQYF. Complete variable domain (other parts from reference TRBV11-3 and TRBJ2-5): EAGVVQSPRYKIIEKKQPVAFWCNPISGHNTLYWYLQNLGQGPELLIRYENEEAVDDSQLPKDRFSAERLKGVDSTLKIQPAELGDSAVYLCASSLGVWGQQETQYFGPGTRLLVL.

This clone was seen more than once but under ten times. V and J are TRBV7-2 and TRBJ1-5; unclear D gene. This CDR3 region has 13 residues. Germline V gives CDR1 SGHTA, CDR2 FQGNSA. The V end was cut by 3 bases, the J end by 7 bases, with 10 bases between. CDR3 DNA sequence: TGTGCCAGCAGCTTGCACTGGGCGCAGCCCCAGCATTTT. Translation gives CASSLHWAQPQHF.

The chain uses TRBV11-2 and TRBJ2-5; TRBD2 aligns across 10 bases. The junction had 7 bases not matched to a gene; V was cut back by 7 bases and J by 5 bases. This CDR3 has 14 residues. Germline V gene data show CDR1 as SGHAT and CDR2 as FQNNGV. The CDR3 sequence: CASTASGSRETQYF. The CDR3, as DNA: TGTGCCAGCACCGCTAGCGGGAGCAGGGAGACCCAGTACTTC. The full variable domain, with the rest looked up from reference TRBV11-2 and TRBJ2-5, is EAGVAQSPRYKIIEKRQSVAFWCNPISGHATLYWYQQILGQGPKLLIQFQNNGVVDDSQLPKDRFSAERLKGVDSTLKIQPAKLEDSAVYLCASTASGSRETQYFGPGTRLLVL.

CDR3 region: CASSGGSGNTIYF. For the CDR3, the DNA is TGTGCCAGCTCAGGGGGCTCTGGAAACACCATATATTTT. V usage is TRBV18 and J usage is TRBJ1-3; TRBD1 might be the D (5 bases). Trimming took 5 bases from V and 0 from J, leaving 5 bases between them. Looked up from germline, CDR1 is KGHSH and CDR2 is LQKENI. The CDR3 covers 13 residues.

The rearrangement links TRBV19 to TRBJ2-2; no reliable D call. The CDR3 has 13 residues. The germline V gene encodes CDR1 LNHDA and CDR2 SQIVND (reference sequence). V was pared by 5 bases and J by 7 bases, with 11 bases between. The CDR3 sequence: CASSFYEDGELFF. The CDR3 bases are TGTGCCAGTAGTTTCTATGAAGACGGGGAGCTGTTTTTT.

The V and J genes are TRBV5-1 and TRBJ2-2; 7 bases are a match to TRBD2. Losses at the gene ends were 4 bases for V and 2 bases for J; bases not matched to a gene: 8. This CDR3 is 16 amino acids long. Germline V gene lookup returns CDR1 SGHRS and CDR2 YFSETQ. CDR3 residues: CASSTFPSGNTGELFF. The CDR3 bases are TGCGCCAGCAGCACCTTCCCTAGCGGTAACACCGGGGAGCTGTTTTTT.

As concerns this clone: The sample has other DNA sequences that encode this CDR3 too. The genes are TRBV30 and TRBJ1-2; D gene ambiguous. V was trimmed by 1 base and J by 8 bases, leaving 8 bases between them. Germline V CDR1 and CDR2: GTSNPN, SVGIG (reference sequence). This CDR3 is built from 11 residues. The CDR3 region is CAWSAVYGYTF. The CDR3 DNA sequence: TGTGCCTGGAGTGCGGTCTACGGCTACACCTTC.

This rearrangement joins TRBV7-2 to TRBJ1-3; possibly TRBD1 for D (5 bases). CDR3 length equals 14 residues. V shed 0 bases and J shed 4 bases, with 7 bases lying between them. Germline CDR1 is SGHTA and CDR2 is FQGNSA. The CDR3 bases are TGTGCCAGCAGCTTAGCGACAGCAGGAAACACCATATATTTT. Translating gives CASSLATAGNTIYF.

The rearrangement links TRBV18 to TRBJ1-1, with D perhaps TRBD1 (5 bases). The length of the CDR3 is 15 residues. V lost 4 bases, J lost 4 bases, and 16 bases lay in between. Germline V gives CDR1 KGHSH, CDR2 LQKENI. The CDR3 reads CASSQLITGGTEAFF. The CDR3 DNA follows: TGTGCCAGCTCACAGCTCATAACGGGGGGCACTGAAGCTTTCTTT. The whole variable domain, remainder taken from reference TRBV18 and TRBJ1-1, is NAGVMQNPRHLVRRRGQEARLRCSPMKGHSHVYWYRQLPEEGLKFMVYLQKENIIDESGMPKERFSAEFPKEGPSILRIQQVVRGDSAAYFCASSQLITGGTEAFFGQGTRLTVV.

V gene TRBV5-1 combines with J gene TRBJ2-5, with D unresolved. Per germline, CDR1 SGHRS and CDR2 YFSETQ. The CDR3 covers 15 residues. V was trimmed by 0 bases and J by 5 bases, leaving 14 bases between them. CDR3: CASSLADLSRETQYF. The CDR3 bases are TGCGCCAGCAGCTTGGCGGACCTTTCACGGGAGACCCAGTACTTC.

The J gene is TRBJ2-7, the V gene TRBV4-3; D possibly corresponds to TRBD1 (6 bases). CDR3 length: 15 residues. The germline V gene encodes CDR1 LGHNA and CDR2 YSLEER. Between the trimmed V and J ends, which lost 2 bases and 5 bases, there was a span of 16 bases. CDR3 DNA sequence: TGCGCCAGCAGCCAACCACCTCAGGGGCAAAACGAGCAGTACTTC. Protein product: CASSQPPQGQNEQYF.

As regards this clone: Other DNA sequences from this sample encode an identical CDR3 as well. The chain has TRBV30 and TRBJ1-5, with a possible D match to TRBD1 (6 bases). Trimming took 0 bases from V and 7 from J, leaving 10 bases between them. CDR1 is GTSNPN, CDR2 SVGIG, per germline (reference sequence). The CDR3 totals 13 residues. The CDR3 region has the DNA TGTGCCTGGAGTGTTCAGGGGAACCAGCCCCAGCATTTT. Its protein is CAWSVQGNQPQHF.

The rearrangement uses TRBV11-3 and TRBJ2-1; D gene unclear. Germline V lookup: CDR1 SGHNT, CDR2 YENEEA. V lost 2 bases and J lost 6, with 17 bases in between. This CDR3 contains 16 residues. CDR3 nucleotide sequence: TGTGCCAGCAGCTTATGGGCCACCGAGAATTTCAATGAGCAGTTCTTC. As protein: CASSLWATENFNEQFF.

CDR3 protein: CASSGGTGVGANEKLFF. The CDR3 nucleotides are TGTGCCAGCAGTGGAGGGACAGGGGTAGGAGCTAATGAAAAACTGTTTTTT. The chain is built from TRBV6-1 and TRBJ1-4, with 10 bases matching TRBD1. Germline V gene data show CDR1 as MNHNS and CDR2 as SASEGT. V was pared by 4 bases and J by 3 bases, with 8 bases of the junction left unmatched. The CDR3 loop spans 17 amino acids.

As concerns this clone: Other nucleotide sequences from this sample produce the same CDR3. The rearrangement links TRBV10-2 to TRBJ1-1; D might be TRBD1 (5 bases). Germline-derived CDR1 and CDR2 are WSHSY and SAAADI. The V and J ends lost 0 bases and 5 bases respectively, with 7 bases between them. The CDR3 runs to 13 residues. CDR3 in DNA: TGCGCCAGCAGTGAGTCGGGGGGAACTGAAGCTTTCTTT. The encoded protein is CASSESGGTEAFF.

The rearrangement links TRBV15 to TRBJ1-3; D gene uncertain. Germline CDR1 LNHNV, CDR2 YYDKDF (reference sequence). The CDR3 contains 16 residues. Trimming took off 5 bases at V and 0 bases at J, with 14 bases between the two ends. CDR3 loop: CATSGRSGSSGNTIYF. CDR3 DNA: TGTGCCACCAGCGGCCGATCAGGCAGCTCTGGAAACACCATATATTTT. The whole variable domain, remainder taken from reference TRBV15 and TRBJ1-3, is DAMVIQNPRYQVTQFGKPVTLSCSQTLNHNVMYWYQQKSSQAPKLLFHYYDKDFNNEADTPDNFQSRRPNTSFCFLDIRSPGLGDTAMYLCATSGRSGSSGNTIYFGEGSWLTVV.

CDR3 region: CASGYEPSNQPQHF. The CDR3 coding sequence is TGTGCTAGTGGGTACGAACCTAGCAATCAGCCCCAGCATTTT. The genes are TRBV12-5 and TRBJ1-5; D gene ambiguous. The CDR3 spans 14 residues. V shed 6 bases and J shed 0 bases, with 9 bases lying between them. Germline CDR1 reads LGHNT; CDR2 reads FRNRAP.

This chain joins TRBV5-1 and TRBJ2-1, with 13 bases identical to TRBD2. This CDR3 is 16 amino acids long. Trimming at V came to 5 bases and at J to 7 bases, leaving 9 bases not matched to a gene. CDR1 is SGHRS, CDR2 YFSETQ, per germline. The CDR3 here is CASSTGTSGNLNEQFF. In DNA, the CDR3 is TGCGCCAGCAGTACTGGGACTAGCGGGAATCTGAATGAGCAGTTCTTC.

The chain combines TRBV5-6 with TRBJ2-3; D possibly corresponds to TRBD1 (6 bases). Germline values: CDR1 SGHDT, CDR2 YYEEEE. The CDR3 length is 13 residues. V was pared by 4 bases and J by 1 base, with 7 bases between. This CDR3 reads CASSPGGTDTQYF. The CDR3 DNA reads as TGTGCCAGCAGCCCAGGGGGCACAGATACGCAGTATTTT.